The next 16 T cell receptor beta chains were all read from a single sample in a study of cytomegalovirus exposure and HLA in healthy donors. PCR primers comprised 60 Vbeta and 13 Jbeta primers. Measured with immunoSEQ multiplex PCR; TCRdb has only the in-frame clones, and not every one. The sample has under 250,000 clones, approximately 82% seen once. The source material was PBMCs. The source of these receptors is a man aged 18-30 years in good health and CMV-seronegative.

The J gene is TRBJ2-7, the V gene TRBV7-2; 7 bases agree with TRBD2. This CDR3 comprises 11 residues. After removal of 4 bases from V and 6 bases from J, the junction contained 0 bases not matched to a gene. In germline, CDR1 is SGHTA, CDR2 FQGNSA. This CDR3 is CASSSGGEQYF. In DNA form, the CDR3 reads TGTGCCAGCAGCTCGGGGGGCGAGCAGTACTTC.

The CDR3 sequence: CASSPEGGDEKLFF. In DNA form, the CDR3 reads TGTGCCAGCAGTCCCGAGGGGGGGGATGAAAAACTGTTTTTT. V and J are TRBV28 and TRBJ1-4; D perhaps matches TRBD1 (6 bases). Germline CDR1 reads MDHEN; CDR2 reads SYDVKM. There are 14 residues in the CDR3. Trimming stripped 5 bases from V and 6 bases from J, with 13 bases between.

This clone showed up just once. This chain uses TRBV7-9 with TRBJ2-2, with D unresolved. The V gene lost 1 base and the J gene lost 9 bases, with 18 bases spanning the gap. CDR3 length: 16 amino acids. The V gene's germline CDR1 is SEHNR and CDR2 FQNEAQ (reference sequence). The CDR3 DNA reads TGTGCCAGCAGCTTAGATGTAGTCCGCCCCCCCAGGGAGCTGTTTTTT. This gives the protein CASSLDVVRPPRELFF.

CDR3 amino acids: CASSPTSGSLVFNEQYF. The CDR3 region has the DNA TGTGCCAGCAGCCCGACTAGCGGGAGTTTAGTATTCAACGAGCAGTACTTC. The chain employs TRBV11-2 and TRBJ2-7, with 12 bases fitting TRBD2. With V trimmed by 5 bases and J by 5 bases, 13 bases remained unmatched. The CDR3 totals 17 residues. The V gene's germline CDR1 is SGHAT and CDR2 FQNNGV. Variable domain in full (rest from reference TRBV11-2 and TRBJ2-7): EAGVAQSPRYKIIEKRQSVAFWCNPISGHATLYWYQQILGQGPKLLIQFQNNGVVDDSQLPKDRFSAERLKGVDSTLKIQPAKLEDSAVYLCASSPTSGSLVFNEQYFGPGTRLTVT.

In this sample, this clone turned up once. This sequence joins TRBV9 and TRBJ2-2; 7 bases fit TRBD2. Germline CDR1 is SGDLS and CDR2 is YYNGEE. The length of the CDR3 is 16 residues. Trimming removed 4 bases from V and 6 bases from J; junction bases left unmatched: 12. CDR3 sequence: CASSYRGVAEPGELFF. CDR3 bases: TGTGCCAGCAGCTATCGGGGGGTAGCGGAGCCCGGGGAGCTGTTTTTT.

V and J are TRBV12-5 and TRBJ2-2; perhaps TRBD1 as D (6 bases). Per the germline V gene, CDR1 is LGHNT and CDR2 is FRNRAP. The CDR3 sequence is 15 residues long. V lost 7 bases and J 5 bases, leaving 17 bases between the germline ends. CDR3 residues: CASAAIQGATGELFF. The CDR3 region has the DNA TGTGCTAGTGCTGCAATACAGGGTGCTACCGGGGAGCTGTTTTTT.

The chain combines TRBV19 with TRBJ2-7; the D is unclear. Trimming took 6 bases from V and 0 from J, leaving 15 bases between them. Germline V lookup: CDR1 LNHDA, CDR2 SQIVND (reference sequence). The CDR3 contains 15 residues. DNA of the CDR3: TGTGCCAGTAGCTTATCGGGTTTCGCCTCCTACGAGCAGTACTTC. This encodes CASSLSGFASYEQYF.

This clone has more than one count but fewer than ten. The gene calls are TRBV6-5 and TRBJ2-4; 14 bases line up with TRBD2. J gave up 9 bases and V 4 bases, and 8 bases lay outside the gene matches. The CDR3 extends over 16 amino acids. Per germline, CDR1 MNHEY and CDR2 SVGAGI. CDR3 region: CASSFTRLAGGGIQYF. The CDR3, as DNA: TGTGCCAGCAGTTTCACACGACTAGCGGGGGGGGGCATTCAGTACTTC.

A note on this clone: The junction and the germline gene differ at one end; a read error may be behind it. Different DNA sequences within this sample yield the same CDR3. This chain joins TRBV9 and TRBJ2-3, with 10 bases that match TRBD2. Per the germline V gene, CDR1 is SGDLS and CDR2 is YYNGEE. This CDR3 comprises 15 residues. Here the CDR3 reads CASSAVSGRTDTQYF. The CDR3 DNA reads TGTGCCAGCAGCGCGGTTAGCGGGAGGACAGATACGCAATATTTT.

This rearrangement joins TRBV6-5 to TRBJ1-2; 9 bases match TRBD1. There are 15 residues in the CDR3. CDR1 MNHEY and CDR2 SVGAGI come from the germline V gene. V lost 5 bases to trimming and J lost 0 bases; unmatched junction nucleotides: 4. As DNA, the CDR3 is TGTGCCAGCAGTGGGACAGGGTCATCTAACTATGGCTACACCTTC. It is translated as CASSGTGSSNYGYTF.

Of note for this clone: One end of the junction fails to match germline, which may point to a read error. The V and J genes are TRBV9 and TRBJ2-7; 10 nucleotides match TRBD2. Germline assignment: CDR1 SGDLS and CDR2 YYNGEE. This CDR3 contains 17 residues. Here the CDR3 reads CASNVVKLSAGGPGQYF. DNA of the CDR3: TGTGCCAGCAACGTAGTTAAATTGTCAGCGGGAGGGCCGGGGCAGTACTTC.

The J gene is TRBJ1-4, the V gene TRBV28, with 7 bases lining up with TRBD1. CDR3 length: 14 residues. Germline lookup yields CDR1 MDHEN and CDR2 SYDVKM. V trimming: 6 bases; J trimming: 5 bases; junction bases outside the gene matches: 6. This chain's CDR3 is CASRQGSWNEKLFF. CDR3 DNA: TGTGCCAGCAGACAGGGGTCTTGGAATGAAAAACTGTTTTTT.

This chain uses TRBV25-1 with TRBJ2-3; D gene unclear. Germline V gene data show CDR1 as MGHDK and CDR2 as SYGVNS. Trimming stripped 2 bases from V and 2 bases from J, with 8 bases between. CDR3 length: 14 residues. The CDR3, as DNA: TGTGCCAGCAGTGAACGTCAGGCCACAGATACGCAGTATTTT. Its protein product is CASSERQATDTQYF.

The rearrangement links TRBV19 to TRBJ2-7; D remains ambiguous. V was cut by 3 bases and J by 1 base, with 13 bases left in between. The CDR3 loop spans 15 amino acids. The germline V gene encodes CDR1 LNHDA and CDR2 SQIVND (reference sequence). In nucleotides, the CDR3 is TGTGCCAGTAGTATCGACAACACGTTTTCCTACGAGCAGTACTTC. Protein: CASSIDNTFSYEQYF.

The chain couples TRBV29-1 to TRBJ2-3; 9 bases fit TRBD2. Germline CDR1 is SQVTM and CDR2 is ANQGSEA. V was clipped by 4 bases and J by 0 bases; unmatched bases: 5. The CDR3 consists of 15 residues. CDR3 loop: CSVVVAGASTDTQYF. In nucleotides, the CDR3 is TGCAGCGTTGTGGTAGCGGGGGCTAGCACAGATACGCAGTATTTT.

The chain employs TRBV9 and TRBJ1-1; TRBD1 matches at 7 bases. J lost 8 bases, V lost 6 bases, and 10 bases had no gene match. The germline gives CDR1 SGDLS, CDR2 YYNGEE. The CDR3 extends over 13 amino acids. CDR3 bases: TGTGCCAGCAACCAAGGAAGGGGGCCCGAAGCTTTCTTT. Its protein product is CASNQGRGPEAFF.